The 13 T cell receptor beta chains presented below share a single source sample, sequenced in a study of blood T cell repertoires in COVID-19. Sequencing was performed with immunoSEQ multiplex PCR; in TCRdb, only in-frame clones are kept and a portion is missing. The sample consists of about 170,000 clones, roughly 88% of them appearing once. Sequencing was performed on peripheral blood. The receptors come from a man in his 60s who had recovered from COVID-19.

This chain uses TRBV7-2 with TRBJ1-3; 7 nucleotides match TRBD1. V shed 5 bases, J shed 7 bases, and the junction held 5 bases outside the gene matches. The CDR3 runs to 13 residues. Germline assignment: CDR1 SGHTA and CDR2 FQGNSA. CDR3 sequence reads: CASSPNRGNTIYF. CDR3 nucleotide sequence: TGTGCCAGCAGCCCGAACAGGGGTAACACCATATATTTT.

The chain joins TRBV5-1 to TRBJ2-2, with D unclear. CDR3 length: 16 amino acids. Germline V gene lookup returns CDR1 SGHRS and CDR2 YFSETQ. Trimming took off 0 bases at V and 1 base at J, with 10 bases between the two ends. DNA of the CDR3: TGCGCCAGCAGCTTGGGCCCTACGGGGAACACCGGGGAGCTGTTTTTT. This gives the protein CASSLGPTGNTGELFF. The full variable domain, rest sourced from reference TRBV5-1 and TRBJ2-2, is KAGVTQTPRYLIKTRGQQVTLSCSPISGHRSVSWYQQTPGQGLQFLFEYFSETQRNKGNFPGRFSGRQFSNSRSEMNVSTLELGDSALYLCASSLGPTGNTGELFFGEGSRLTVL.

This sequence joins TRBV19 and TRBJ1-2; D is unclear. The V gene's germline CDR1 is LNHDA and CDR2 SQIVND (reference sequence). The CDR3 totals 13 residues. Trimming shortened V by 6 bases and J by 5 bases, and 13 bases separated the two germline ends. The CDR3 bases are TGTGCCAGTAGACCTACAGACATTTATGGCTACACCTTC. Its protein product is CASRPTDIYGYTF. Together with reference TRBV19 and TRBJ1-2, the CDR3 gives the full variable domain: DGGITQSPKYLFRKEGQNVTLSCEQNLNHDAMYWYRQDPGQGLRLIYYSQIVNDFQKGDIAEGYSVSREKKESFPLTVTSAQKNPTAFYLCASRPTDIYGYTFGSGTRLTVV.

The V gene is TRBV28, the J gene TRBJ1-4, with unresolved D. V lost 7 bases and J 7 bases, leaving 19 bases between the germline ends. Germline V gene lookup returns CDR1 MDHEN and CDR2 SYDVKM. The CDR3 runs to 15 residues. The CDR3 reads CASKTQRSSSEKLFF. CDR3 coding DNA: TGTGCCAGCAAGACACAGAGAAGCAGTAGTGAAAAACTGTTTTTT. The whole variable domain, filled in from reference TRBV28 and TRBJ1-4, reads DVKVTQSSRYLVKRTGEKVFLECVQDMDHENMFWYRQDPGLGLRLIYFSYDVKMKEKGDIPEGYSVSREKKERFSLILESASTNQTSMYLCASKTQRSSSEKLFFGSGTQLSVL.

This chain uses TRBV29-1 with TRBJ2-1, with 9 bases identical to TRBD1. Germline CDR1 SQVTM, CDR2 ANQGSEA. Unmatched junction bases numbered 8, after V lost 7 bases and J lost 4 bases. This CDR3 region has 14 residues. The CDR3 region has the DNA TGCAGCGCGAAAGGACAGGGGAGTTACAATGAGCAGTTCTTC. Its translation is CSAKGQGSYNEQFF.

The genes are TRBV3-1 (or the pseudogene TRBV3-2) and TRBJ2-3, with 16 bases that match TRBD2. Germline lookup yields CDR1 LGHDT and CDR2 YNNKEL (reference sequence). The CDR3 is made up of 19 amino acids. J gave up 0 bases and V 4 bases, and 7 bases lay outside the gene matches. CDR3 bases: TGTGCCAGCAGCCCGGGGACTAGCGGGGGGGTAAGCAGCACAGATACGCAGTATTTT. It codes for CASSPGTSGGVSSTDTQYF.

This chain joins TRBV4-2 and TRBJ1-2; D is perhaps TRBD1 (5 bases). Trimming took 0 bases from V and 4 from J, leaving 9 bases between them. This CDR3 comprises 14 residues. Germline V gene data show CDR1 as LGHNA and CDR2 as YNFKEQ. The CDR3 DNA reads as TGTGCCAGCAGCCAAGAACAGGTTGGCTATGGCTACACCTTC. As protein: CASSQEQVGYGYTF.

The chain uses TRBV3-1 (or the pseudogene TRBV3-2) and TRBJ2-7, with TRBD2 as a possible D gene (6 bases). V was pared by 5 bases and J by 2 bases, with 16 bases between. Germline V lookup: CDR1 LGHDT, CDR2 YNNKEL (reference sequence). The CDR3 loop spans 15 amino acids. This CDR3 is CASSETAGFTYEQYF. For the CDR3, the DNA is TGTGCCAGCAGCGAGACGGCGGGGTTCACCTACGAGCAGTACTTC.

Here the CDR3 reads CASSLAIHQFF. The CDR3 DNA reads as TGTGCCAGCAGTTTAGCCATCCATCAGTTCTTC. The rearrangement links TRBV2 to TRBJ2-1; no firm D call. V was shortened by 5 bases and J by 13 bases, with 12 bases between the two germline ends. This CDR3 is 11 amino acids long. The V gene's germline CDR1 is SNHLY and CDR2 FYNNEI. The whole variable domain, filled in from reference TRBV2 and TRBJ2-1, reads EPEVTQTPSHQVTQMGQEVILRCVPISNHLYFYWYRQILGQKVEFLVSFYNNEISEKSEIFDDQFSVERPDGSNFTLKIRSTKLEDSAMYFCASSLAIHQFFGPGTRLTVL.

The V call is TRBV2, the J call TRBJ1-6, with 8 bases matching TRBD1. Trimming removed 1 base from V and 6 bases from J; junction bases left unmatched: 2. The length of the CDR3 is 15 residues. CDR1 and CDR2 (germline): SNHLY, FYNNEI. This CDR3 reads CASSEGTGRNSPLHF. The CDR3 DNA follows: TGTGCCAGCAGTGAAGGGACAGGGCGTAATTCACCCCTCCACTTT.

The V gene is TRBV6-1, the J gene TRBJ1-6, with TRBD1 identical over 10 bases. The CDR3 totals 16 residues. CDR1 is MNHNS and CDR2 is SASEGT in the germline V gene. The J segment lost 6 bases and the V segment lost 2 bases, leaving 4 bases of the junction unmatched. CDR3: CASSEWDRGSNSPLHF. CDR3 coding DNA: TGTGCCAGCAGTGAATGGGACAGGGGAAGTAATTCACCCCTCCACTTT.

J is TRBJ2-7 and V is TRBV6-5, with a tentative D call TRBD2 (5 bases). Trimming pared 6 bases from V and 1 base from J, leaving 10 bases between. The germline V gene has CDR1 MNHEY and CDR2 SVGAGI. The CDR3 sequence is 13 residues long. The CDR3 loop is CASREGYSYEQYF. CDR3 DNA sequence: TGTGCCAGCAGAGAGGGCTATTCCTACGAGCAGTACTTC.

This chain connects TRBV7-2 to TRBJ2-4, with 7 bases lining up with TRBD1. V shed 2 bases and J 0 bases; nucleotides not matched to a gene: 7. The germline CDR1 and CDR2 sequences are SGHTA and FQGNSA. There are 17 residues in the CDR3. The CDR3 is CASSLWGNRGAKNIQYF. The CDR3 DNA follows: TGTGCCAGCAGCTTATGGGGGAACAGGGGAGCCAAAAACATTCAGTACTTC.